This T cell receptor beta chain is drawn from a study of blood T cell repertoires in COVID-19. Data came from immunoSEQ multiplex PCR; TCRdb stores just in-frame clones and leaves some out. The sample consists of under 50,000 clones, roughly 70% of them appearing once. Trimming pared 2 bases from V and 1 base from J, leaving 17 bases between. There are 16 residues in the CDR3. Germline V CDR1 and CDR2: GTSNPN, SVGIG (reference sequence). The V gene is TRBV30, the J gene TRBJ1-2, with D possibly TRBD1 on 5 matching bases. Specimen: peripheral blood. This receptor was obtained from a man at least 80 years old with acute or convalescent COVID-19. The CDR3 loop is CAWSPPQGSFNYGYTF. CDR3 in DNA: TGTGCCTGGAGTCCTCCCCAGGGATCCTTTAACTATGGCTACACCTTC.